These 12 T cell receptor beta chains were all obtained from the same sample, sequenced in a study of control samples from healthy donors and cancer patients (TCRdb year 2020). Library generation was performed with the immunoSEQ multiplex PCR assay. TCRdb retrieved this table from immuneACCESS and kept in-frame rearrangements only. Not all clones are present; in checked studies, unresolved V genes account for under half, and no reason is known for the remainder. The sample contains about 89,000 clones, over 65% of them found a single time. The ten largest clonotypes hold over 2% of the sample. Sample: blood. The receptors were gathered from a woman aged 35 to 49 in good health.

V usage is TRBV29-1 and J usage is TRBJ1-5; TRBD1 agrees at 11 bases. CDR1 SQVTM and CDR2 ANQGSEA come from the germline V gene. CDR3 length equals 13 residues. V lost 6 bases, J lost 6 bases, and 4 bases stayed unmatched. The CDR3 spells CSVGDRGSQPQHF. The CDR3 region has the DNA TGCAGCGTGGGGGACAGGGGGAGTCAGCCCCAGCATTTT.

This chain links TRBV18 with TRBJ1-4, with D perhaps matching TRBD1 (5 bases). Germline V lookup: CDR1 KGHSH, CDR2 LQKENI. Deletions cut 5 bases from V and 7 bases from J, with 26 bases between. The CDR3 has 18 residues. CDR3 residues: CASSKAFTNQGSSEKLFF. CDR3 DNA sequence: TGTGCCAGCTCAAAAGCATTCACAAACCAGGGTTCGAGTGAAAAACTGTTTTTT.

V usage is TRBV12-3 or TRBV12-4 and J usage is TRBJ1-3; D remains ambiguous. The V and J ends lost 1 base and 0 bases respectively, with 1 base between them. The CDR3 length is 13 residues. CDR3 residues: CASSLVSGNTIYF. The CDR3 DNA reads TGTGCCAGCAGTTTAGTCTCTGGAAACACCATATATTTT.

Written as DNA, the CDR3 is TGTGCCAGCAGCTTGGAAACTAGCGGGGGGAAAGAGACCCAGTACTTC. Its translation: CASSLETSGGKETQYF. This chain joins TRBV5-4 and TRBJ2-5; 12 nucleotides match TRBD2. V lost 0 bases, J lost 3 bases, and 3 bases stayed unmatched. Germline values: CDR1 SGHNT, CDR2 YYREEE (reference sequence). This CDR3 has 16 amino acids.

This clone appeared a few times. The chain employs TRBV30 and TRBJ2-7; D gene unclear. The CDR3 is made up of 15 amino acids. The V gene lost 0 bases and the J gene lost 2 bases, with 14 bases spanning the gap. Germline-derived CDR1 and CDR2 are GTSNPN and SVGIG (reference sequence). CDR3 sequence: CAWSVSGKYPYEQYF. The CDR3 DNA is TGTGCCTGGAGTGTATCCGGAAAGTACCCCTACGAGCAGTACTTC.

The chain uses TRBV24-1 and TRBJ2-2; D perhaps matches TRBD1 (8 bases). Trimming pared 9 bases from V and 0 bases from J, leaving 19 bases between. The CDR3 is 17 residues long. The germline V gene encodes CDR1 KGHDR and CDR2 SFDVKD. The DNA of the CDR3 is TGTGCCACCTCAGGGGGCGGGGGCTCCGCGAACACCGGGGAGCTGTTTTTT. This gives the protein CATSGGGGSANTGELFF.

This clone showed up just a few times. The gene calls are TRBV28 and TRBJ1-6; D is ambiguous. Trimming removed 7 bases from V and 3 bases from J, with 13 bases in between. This CDR3 contains 15 residues. Looked up from germline, CDR1 is MDHEN and CDR2 is SYDVKM. The CDR3, as DNA: TGTGCCAGCATAAGAACATCTAGCTATAATTCACCCCTCCACTTT. Translation: CASIRTSSYNSPLHF.

This chain links TRBV12-5 with TRBJ1-5; tentatively, D is TRBD1 (6 bases). Trimming shortened V by 1 base and J by 10 bases, and 8 bases separated the two germline ends. The germline gives CDR1 LGHNT, CDR2 FRNRAP. The CDR3 covers 12 residues. The CDR3 sequence: CASGLAQGPQHF. The CDR3 region has the DNA TGTGCTAGTGGTTTGGCACAGGGACCCCAGCATTTT.

The J gene is TRBJ2-3, the V gene TRBV7-2; 8 bases align to TRBD2. CDR1 SGHTA and CDR2 FQGNSA come from the germline V gene. V shed 6 bases, J shed 0 bases, and the junction held 8 bases outside the gene matches. The CDR3 is made up of 16 amino acids. Written as DNA, the CDR3 is TGTGCCAGCAGTCTTACCAGCGGGGGAAGCACAGATACGCAGTATTTT. Its translation is CASSLTSGGSTDTQYF.

This chain connects TRBV21-1 to TRBJ2-7; the D call of TRBD1 is as the table states it, not checked on the DNA. TRBV21-1 is described as a pseudogene. This CDR3 spans 15 amino acids. The CDR3 loop is CASSLGTRASYEQYF. CDR3 coding DNA: TGTGCCAGCAGCCTCGGGACAAGAGCCTCCTACGAGCAGTACTTC.

The chain joins TRBV9 to TRBJ2-6; D remains unclear. V was trimmed by 4 bases and J by 3 bases, leaving 8 bases between them. CDR1 and CDR2 (germline): SGDLS, YYNGEE. The CDR3 runs to 14 residues. CDR3 DNA sequence: TGTGCCAGCAGCCCTCTCCTTGGGGCCAACGTCCTGACTTTC. It translates to CASSPLLGANVLTF.

The genes are TRBV5-1 and TRBJ2-7; D is possibly TRBD2 (6 bases). CDR3 length: 17 residues. Trimming removed 0 bases from V and 0 bases from J, with 16 bases in between. Germline assignment: CDR1 SGHRS and CDR2 YFSETQ. The CDR3 sequence is CASSLGTSRPSSYEQYF. The CDR3 DNA reads as TGCGCCAGCAGCTTGGGTACTAGCCGACCGAGCTCCTACGAGCAGTACTTC.